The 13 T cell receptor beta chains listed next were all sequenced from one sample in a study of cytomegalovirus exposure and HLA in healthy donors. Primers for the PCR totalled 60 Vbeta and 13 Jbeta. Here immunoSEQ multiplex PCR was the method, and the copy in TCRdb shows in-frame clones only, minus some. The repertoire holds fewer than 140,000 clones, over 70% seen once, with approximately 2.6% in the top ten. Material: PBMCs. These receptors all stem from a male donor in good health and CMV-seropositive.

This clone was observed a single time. The CDR3 loop is CASTYDIAGTQFF. The CDR3 DNA is TGTGCCAGCACCTACGATATAGCGGGGACTCAGTTCTTC. The J gene is TRBJ2-1, the V gene TRBV6-5; 8 nucleotides line up with TRBD2. CDR1 is MNHEY, CDR2 SVGAGI, per germline. V trimming: 7 bases; J trimming: 13 bases; junction bases outside the gene matches: 12. CDR3 length equals 13 residues.

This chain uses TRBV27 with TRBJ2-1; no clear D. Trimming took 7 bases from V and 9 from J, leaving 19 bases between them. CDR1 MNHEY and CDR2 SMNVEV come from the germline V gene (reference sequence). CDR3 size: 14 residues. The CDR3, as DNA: TGTGCCAGCACCGGCAGAGCTCAGAACAGTGAGCAGTTCTTC. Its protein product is CASTGRAQNSEQFF.

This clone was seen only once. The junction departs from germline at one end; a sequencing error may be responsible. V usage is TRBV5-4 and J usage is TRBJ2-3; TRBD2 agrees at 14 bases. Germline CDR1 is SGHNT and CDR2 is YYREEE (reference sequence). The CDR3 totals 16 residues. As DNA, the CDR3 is TGTGCTAGCAGCTTGGCGGGACTAGCGGGAGTAGATACGCAGTATTTT. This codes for CASSLAGLAGVDTQYF.

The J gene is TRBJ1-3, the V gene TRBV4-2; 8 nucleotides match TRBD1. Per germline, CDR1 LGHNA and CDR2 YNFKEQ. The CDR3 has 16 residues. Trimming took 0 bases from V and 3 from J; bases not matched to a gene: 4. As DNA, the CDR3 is TGTGCCAGCAGCCAAGAACGGACAGGGTTTGGAAACACCATATATTTT. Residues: CASSQERTGFGNTIYF.

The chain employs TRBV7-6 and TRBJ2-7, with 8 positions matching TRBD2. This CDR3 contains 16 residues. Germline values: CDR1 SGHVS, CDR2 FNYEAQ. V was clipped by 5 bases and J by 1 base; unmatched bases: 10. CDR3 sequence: CASSPDGSGSSYEQYF. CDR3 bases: TGTGCCAGCAGCCCCGATGGGAGCGGGAGTTCCTACGAGCAGTACTTC.

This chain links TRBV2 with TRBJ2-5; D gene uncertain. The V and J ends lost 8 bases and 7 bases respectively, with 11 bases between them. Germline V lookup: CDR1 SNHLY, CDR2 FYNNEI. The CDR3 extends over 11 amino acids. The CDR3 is CASAAIGTQYF. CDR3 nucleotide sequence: TGTGCCAGCGCAGCGATCGGGACCCAGTACTTC.

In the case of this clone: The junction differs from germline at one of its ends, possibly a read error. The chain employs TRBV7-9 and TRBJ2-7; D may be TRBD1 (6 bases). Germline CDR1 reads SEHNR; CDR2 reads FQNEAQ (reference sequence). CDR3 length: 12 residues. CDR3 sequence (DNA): TGTTCCAGCAGCTTAGGGGACACGGGCACGGACTTC. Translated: CSSSLGDTGTDF. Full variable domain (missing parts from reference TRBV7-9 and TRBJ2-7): DTGVSQNPRHKITKRGQNVTFRCDPISEHNRLYWYRQTLGQGPEFLTYFQNEAQLEKSRLLSDRFSAERPKGSFSTLEIQRTEQGDSAMYLCSSSLGDTGTDFGPGTRLTVT.

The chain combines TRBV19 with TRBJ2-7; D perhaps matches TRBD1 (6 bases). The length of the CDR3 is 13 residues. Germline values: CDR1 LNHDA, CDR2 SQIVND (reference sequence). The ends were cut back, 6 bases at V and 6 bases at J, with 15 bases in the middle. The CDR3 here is CASSWDTLGEQYF. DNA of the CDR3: TGTGCCAGTAGCTGGGACACCTTAGGCGAGCAGTACTTC. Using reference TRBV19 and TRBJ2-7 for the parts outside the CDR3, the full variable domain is DGGITQSPKYLFRKEGQNVTLSCEQNLNHDAMYWYRQDPGQGLRLIYYSQIVNDFQKGDIAEGYSVSREKKESFPLTVTSAQKNPTAFYLCASSWDTLGEQYFGPGTRLTVT.

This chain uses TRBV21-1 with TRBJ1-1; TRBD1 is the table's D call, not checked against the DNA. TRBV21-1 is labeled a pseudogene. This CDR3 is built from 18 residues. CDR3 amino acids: CASSTGKGNRDRETEAFF. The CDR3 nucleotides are TGTGCCAGCAGCACCGGGAAGGGGAACCGGGACAGGGAGACTGAAGCTTTCTTT.

The CDR3 sequence: CASSLFQERETQYF. The DNA for the CDR3 is TGTGCCAGCAGTTTATTCCAAGAGCGAGAGACCCAGTACTTC. The genes are TRBV27 and TRBJ2-5; D not certain. Per germline, CDR1 MNHEY and CDR2 SMNVEV (reference sequence). This CDR3 is built from 14 residues. Between the trimmed V and J ends, which lost 1 base and 4 bases, there was a span of 10 bases.

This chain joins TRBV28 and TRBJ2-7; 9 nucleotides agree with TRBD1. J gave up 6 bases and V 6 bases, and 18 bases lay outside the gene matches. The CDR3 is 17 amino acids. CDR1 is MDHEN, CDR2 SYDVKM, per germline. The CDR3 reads CASSAPWGGGQGPEQYF. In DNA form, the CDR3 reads TGTGCCAGCAGCGCCCCTTGGGGTGGGGGACAGGGTCCCGAGCAGTACTTC.

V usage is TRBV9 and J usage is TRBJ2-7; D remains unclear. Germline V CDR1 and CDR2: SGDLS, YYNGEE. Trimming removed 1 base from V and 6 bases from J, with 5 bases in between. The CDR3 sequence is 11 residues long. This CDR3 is CASSVYPEQYF. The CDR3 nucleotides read TGTGCCAGCAGCGTATATCCCGAGCAGTACTTC.

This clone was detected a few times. The CDR3 protein is CASSWTSNTEAFF. CDR3 DNA: TGCGCCAGCAGCTGGACTTCGAACACTGAAGCTTTCTTT. This chain connects TRBV5-1 to TRBJ1-1; D unclear. In germline, CDR1 is SGHRS, CDR2 YFSETQ. The germline V and J ends were trimmed by 3 bases and 1 base, with 7 bases remaining between them. CDR3 length equals 13 residues.